Reported below is one T cell receptor (beta chain). A much larger clonotype is one base distant, so this may be a read error. The record originates from a study of tumor-infiltrating lymphocytes in primary liver carcinoma. Germline DNA was extracted too, while blood RNA derived from unsorted whole blood. Looked up from germline, CDR1 is MGHRA and CDR2 is YSYEKL. The CDR3 is made up of 16 amino acids. V was cut by 0 bases and J by 0 bases, with 8 bases left in between. cDNA specific to TCR beta was made from 500 ng of total RNA, with a constant-region primer employed for priming. For TCR beta, libraries were produced by three nested multiplex PCR rounds using slightly modified ARM-PCR. The opening two PCR rounds, approximately 10 cycles each, paired TRBV1-TRBV30 forward primers with a C-beta reverse primer. MiXCR was run by TCRdb on the multiplex PCR reads, yielding one entry per CDR3 protein. The sample holds fewer than 350,000 distinct CDR3 sequences; approximately 65% are singletons and the top ten take approximately 9.4%.

Material: peripheral blood. The sequence derives from a man aged 35-49 years with primary liver carcinoma and hepatitis B virus infection. The chain uses TRBV4-1 and TRBJ2-2, with TRBD1 as a possible D gene (5 bases). The CDR3 coding sequence is TGCGCCAGCAGCCAAGATTACAGGTCGAACACCGGGGAGCTGTTTTTT. This gives the protein CASSQDYRSNTGELFF.